The source of this T cell receptor beta chain is a study of blood T cell repertoires in COVID-19. About the research overall: PBMCs, B-cell-depleted T cells, or T cells provided the cDNA or gDNA that made up the material.

Germline CDR1 is LGHNT and CDR2 is FRNRAP. The CDR3 totals 13 residues. Trimming stripped 6 bases from V and 15 bases from J, with 20 bases between. Produced via immunoSEQ multiplex PCR; TCRdb's table is partial and in-frame only. The table shows about 120,000 clones, with 79% occurring only once. The clonotype was recovered from a man aged 35 to 55 with active or convalescent COVID-19. The rearrangement joins TRBV12-5 to TRBJ2-2; D possibly corresponds to TRBD1 (6 bases). The sample comprised peripheral blood. The CDR3: CASGPSTSGTLFF. The CDR3, as DNA: TGTGCTAGTGGCCCCTCCACCTCGGGGACATTGTTTTTT.